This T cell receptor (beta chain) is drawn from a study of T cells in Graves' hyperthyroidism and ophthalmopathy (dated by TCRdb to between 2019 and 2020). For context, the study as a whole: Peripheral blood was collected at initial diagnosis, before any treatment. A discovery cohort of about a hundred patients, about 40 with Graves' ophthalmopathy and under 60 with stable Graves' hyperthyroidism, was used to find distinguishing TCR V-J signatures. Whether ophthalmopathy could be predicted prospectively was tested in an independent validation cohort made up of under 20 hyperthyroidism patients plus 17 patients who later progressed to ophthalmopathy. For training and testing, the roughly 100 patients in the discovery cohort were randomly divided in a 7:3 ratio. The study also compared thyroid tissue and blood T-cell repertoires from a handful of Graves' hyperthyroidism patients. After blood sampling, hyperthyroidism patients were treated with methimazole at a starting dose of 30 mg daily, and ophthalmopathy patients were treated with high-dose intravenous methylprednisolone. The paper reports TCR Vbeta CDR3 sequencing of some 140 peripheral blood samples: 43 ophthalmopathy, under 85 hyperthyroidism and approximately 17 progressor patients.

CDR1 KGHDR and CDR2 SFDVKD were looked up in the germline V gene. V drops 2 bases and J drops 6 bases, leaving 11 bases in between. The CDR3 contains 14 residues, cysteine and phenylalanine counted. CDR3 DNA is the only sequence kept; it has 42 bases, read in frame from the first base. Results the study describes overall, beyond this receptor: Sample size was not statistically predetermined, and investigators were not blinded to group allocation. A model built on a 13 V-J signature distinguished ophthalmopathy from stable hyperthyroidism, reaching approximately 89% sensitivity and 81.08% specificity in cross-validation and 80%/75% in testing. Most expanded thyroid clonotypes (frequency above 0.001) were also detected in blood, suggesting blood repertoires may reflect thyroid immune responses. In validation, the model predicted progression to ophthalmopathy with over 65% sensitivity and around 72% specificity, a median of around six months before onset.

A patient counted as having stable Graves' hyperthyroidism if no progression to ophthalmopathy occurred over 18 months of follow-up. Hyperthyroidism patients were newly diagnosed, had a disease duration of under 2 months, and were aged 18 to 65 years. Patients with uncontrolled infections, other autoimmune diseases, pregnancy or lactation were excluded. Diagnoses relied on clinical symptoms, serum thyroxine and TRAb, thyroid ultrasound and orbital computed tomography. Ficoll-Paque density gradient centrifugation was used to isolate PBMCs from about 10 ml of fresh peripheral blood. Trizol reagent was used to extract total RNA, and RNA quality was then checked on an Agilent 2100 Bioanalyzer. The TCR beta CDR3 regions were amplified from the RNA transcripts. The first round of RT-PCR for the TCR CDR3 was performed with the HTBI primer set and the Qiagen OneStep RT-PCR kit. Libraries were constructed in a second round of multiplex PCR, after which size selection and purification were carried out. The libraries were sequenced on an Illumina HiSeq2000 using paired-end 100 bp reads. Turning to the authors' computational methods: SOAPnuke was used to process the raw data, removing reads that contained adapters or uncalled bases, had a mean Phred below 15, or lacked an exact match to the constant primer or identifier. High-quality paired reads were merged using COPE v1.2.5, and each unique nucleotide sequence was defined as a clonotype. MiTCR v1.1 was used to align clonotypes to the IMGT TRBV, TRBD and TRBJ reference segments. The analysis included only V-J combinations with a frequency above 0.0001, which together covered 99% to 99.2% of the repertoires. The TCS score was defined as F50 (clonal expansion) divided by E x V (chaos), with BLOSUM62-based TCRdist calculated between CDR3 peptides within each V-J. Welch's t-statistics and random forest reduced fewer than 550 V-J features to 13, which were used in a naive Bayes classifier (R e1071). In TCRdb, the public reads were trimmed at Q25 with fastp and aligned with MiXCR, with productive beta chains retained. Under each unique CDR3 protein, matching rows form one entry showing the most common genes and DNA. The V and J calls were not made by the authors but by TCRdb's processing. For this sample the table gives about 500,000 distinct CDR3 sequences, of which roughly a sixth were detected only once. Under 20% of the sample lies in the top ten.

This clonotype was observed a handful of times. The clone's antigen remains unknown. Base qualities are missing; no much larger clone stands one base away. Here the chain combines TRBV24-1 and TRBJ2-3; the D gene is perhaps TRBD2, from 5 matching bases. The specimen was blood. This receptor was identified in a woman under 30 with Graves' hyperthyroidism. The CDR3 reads CATSDSPGMDTQYF. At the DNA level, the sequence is TGTGCCACCAGTGATTCCCCGGGGATGGATACGCAGTATTTT.